The 9 T cell receptor beta chains in this list originate from one sample, sequenced in a study of graft-versus-host responses after intestinal transplantation. Produced via immunoSEQ multiplex PCR; TCRdb's table is partial and in-frame only. The sample lists roughly 9,000 clones, over 25% occurring once. Sequenced here: alloreactive CD4+ T cells from a mixed lymphocyte reaction culture, sampled before intestinal transplant. As for subset: CFSE-low proliferating T cells sorted from roughly 6-day pre-transplant mixed lymphocyte reaction (GvH or HvG direction). The receptors derive from a human patient who received an intestinal transplant.

In its sample, this clone ranks as medium-sized. The chain uses TRBV11-2 and TRBJ1-5, with 7 bases that match TRBD1. The CDR3 covers 15 residues. With V trimmed by 1 base and J by 3 bases, 3 bases remained unmatched. Germline V gene sequence: CDR1 SGHAT, CDR2 FQNNGV. CDR3: CASSLAGQDNQPQHF. CDR3 DNA: TGTGCCAGCAGCTTAGCCGGACAGGACAATCAGCCCCAGCATTTT.

This clone was detected only a few times. J is TRBJ2-7 and V is TRBV28; no firm D call. The germline V and J ends were trimmed by 7 bases and 3 bases, with 19 bases remaining between them. This CDR3 has 15 residues. Germline V lookup: CDR1 MDHEN, CDR2 SYDVKM. The CDR3 coding sequence is TGTGCCAGCACAACCACCGCCCGGAGTTTCTACGAGCAGTACTTC. It is translated as CASTTTARSFYEQYF.

The V gene is TRBV6-9, the J gene TRBJ2-7; the D gene is possibly TRBD1 (6 bases). This CDR3 has 12 residues. V was clipped by 4 bases and J by 7 bases, with 11 bases between them. The V gene's germline CDR1 is MNHGY and CDR2 SVAAGI. Here the CDR3 reads CASSLRRGEQYF. CDR3 sequence (DNA): TGTGCCAGCAGTTTGCGTAGGGGGGAGCAGTACTTC.

The V call is TRBV5-5, the J call TRBJ2-6, with a tentative D call TRBD1 (7 bases). CDR1 and CDR2 from the germline V gene are SGHKS and YYEKEE (reference sequence). The V and J ends lost 4 bases and 0 bases respectively, with 17 bases between them. The CDR3 totals 18 residues. CDR3 DNA: TGTGCCAGCAGCCTGCGGGACAGTCTCATCTCTGGGGCCAACGTCCTGACTTTC. Amino acid sequence: CASSLRDSLISGANVLTF.

This chain uses TRBV7-9 with TRBJ2-5; 8 nucleotides line up with TRBD2. Per germline, CDR1 SEHNR and CDR2 FQNEAQ (reference sequence). This CDR3 has 14 residues. The trim removed 6 bases at V and 5 bases at J, leaving 8 bases unmatched. Here the CDR3 reads CASSLGVAGETQYF. The CDR3 DNA reads TGTGCCAGCAGTCTCGGGGTAGCGGGGGAGACCCAGTACTTC.

The genes are TRBV27 and TRBJ1-2; TRBD1 agrees at 7 bases. The CDR3 spans 15 residues. Looked up from germline, CDR1 is MNHEY and CDR2 is SMNVEV (reference sequence). V shed 5 bases and J 4 bases; nucleotides not matched to a gene: 10. DNA of the CDR3: TGTGCCAGCAGTCCCCAGGACAGGTCGTTCTATGGCTACACCTTC. Translating it yields CASSPQDRSFYGYTF.

The chain employs TRBV11-2 and TRBJ2-7; TRBD1 matches 8 bases. The ends lost 5 bases at V and 5 bases at J; junction bases unmatched: 8. The CDR3 runs to 14 residues. CDR1 is SGHAT, CDR2 FQNNGV, per germline. DNA for the CDR3: TGTGCCAGCAGCAGGGACAGGATTTCTGACGAGCAGTACTTC. Protein sequence: CASSRDRISDEQYF.

The chain uses TRBV7-9 and TRBJ2-1, with 13 bases fitting TRBD2. The germline V gene encodes CDR1 SEHNR and CDR2 FQNEAQ (reference sequence). The CDR3 is 19 residues long. V lost 1 base, J lost 9 bases, and 15 bases stayed unmatched. The CDR3 DNA reads as TGTGCCAGCAGCTTAGAATTGCGGTGGACTAGCGGGAGATCTAGTGAGCAGTTCTTC. This translates into CASSLELRWTSGRSSEQFF.

The chain uses TRBV2 and TRBJ2-2; 8 positions agree with TRBD1. Germline CDR1 and CDR2: SNHLY and FYNNEI. After removal of 4 bases from V and 1 base from J, the junction contained 5 bases not matched to a gene. The CDR3 spans 16 residues. In nucleotides, the CDR3 is TGTGCCAGCAGTGCGTTCGGACAGGGGAACACCGGGGAGCTGTTTTTT. This gives the protein CASSAFGQGNTGELFF.